This record covers a single TCR beta chain. Its antigen is unknown. One base away there is no much larger clone; base qualities are not given. The data stem from a study of cytomegalovirus exposure and HLA in healthy donors (dated by TCRdb to 2016 to 2017). Describing the broader study: An earlier analysis of several hundred of the donors reported 250 to 300 Gb of sequence data and 117 million unique TCR beta sequences obtained from roughly 180 million T cells. Roughly 300 gigabases of sequencing data and around 85 million unique TCR sequences made up an early release that covered 640 HLA-typed donors. The genetic ancestry cluster associated with self-reported Caucasian donors included roughly four fifths of the roughly 400 genotyped donors. The study aimed to test whether signatures of past pathogen exposure could be identified by cataloging public T cell receptors. The T cell repertoires of 670 or so subjects were profiled by immunosequencing and related to cytomegalovirus serostatus. In addition to the first cohort of 666 subjects, a separate validation cohort of 130 or so different subjects was used. High-throughput TCR immunosequencing, statistical association of individual TCRs with disease status, and machine learning were combined to predict cytomegalovirus infection status. A later analysis re-examined previously published TCR beta repertoires from roughly 650 donors and added high-resolution HLA genotyping to investigate patterns of TCR occurrence. Rather than using new phenotypic data, the later analysis identified candidate immune exposures from TCR beta sequences and from how often those sequences occurred across donors. In an earlier analysis of roughly 600 of the donors, high-throughput TCR beta sequencing was used to judge whether each TCR beta V gene segment behaved as functional or pseudogenic. Donor age, sex, ethnicity and CMV serostatus were compiled alongside the repertoire data. A later genetic analysis used genome-wide SNP genotypes for about three fifths of the 666 donors, treating that subset as a discovery cohort. Every discovery cohort repertoire had been produced on one sequencing platform. Both class I and class II loci were covered by HLA typing, at four-digit resolution. The number of typed donors differed by locus: about 629-630 for A, B, C, DRB1 and DQB1; 500 to 550 for DQA1; 600 to 610 for DPA1; and 400 to 480 for DPB1. Several DR-DQ haplotypes were treated as single units for association and clustering because of strong linkage in the cohort. Among some 400 genotyped donors of the cohort, an average of approximately 240,000 unique TCR beta nucleotide sequences was sequenced per donor, of which approximately 18% were non-productive. What the work shows at the level of the full study, not this receptor alone: In the study, 150 to 200 TCR beta chains were listed as associated with cytomegalovirus. CMV serostatus was the only immune exposure information available for the cohort. Most CMV-associated TCR beta chains appeared to be HLA-restricted in a later analysis, and the HLA associations seemed to be driven largely by CMV exposure. Some IMGT-functional V segments, including TRBV6-2 and TRBV6-3, could not be distinguished by the 87-base-pair reads and were therefore excluded. A few of the identified cytomegalovirus-associated TCR beta chains were confirmed in vitro to be specific for cytomegalovirus antigens. According to a later analysis, parvovirus B19, influenza, CMV and Epstein-Barr virus appeared linked to several top co-occurrence clusters. Only TCR beta chains were sequenced in this cohort, and the absence of alpha or paired-chain data limited detectable features. Because counts were too low, around 18 rarely observed V segments, including chromosome 9 orphons, were left out of the earlier analysis of over 550 of the donors. The classifier was reported to diagnose cytomegalovirus status with high specificity and sensitivity in both the original cohort and the validation cohort. A group of highly shared sequence variants was considered likely to be a technical artifact of the sequencing pipeline. Strong co-occurrence of HLA alleles, especially DR and DQ, made assigning TCR associations to individual alleles difficult. The presence/absence analyses assumed that sequencing depth was roughly uniform across donors, and that assumption may not be true. Linkage disequilibrium might explain the correlated functional status among segregating V segments, but an unknown experimental factor could not be ruled out. A later genetic analysis reported fewer N-insertions in productive TCRs among donors in an Asian-associated ancestry cluster than the approximately 670-donor mean. While some public TCRs were present in many individuals, most TCR sequences turned up only very rarely across donors. A later analysis associated 15,000 to 20,000 TCR beta sequences with specific HLA alleles at a false discovery rate of 0.05. Broadly in line with IMGT annotations, most TCR beta V segments showed up in productive rearrangements about 87% or about 30% of the time in an earlier analysis of 450 to 600 of the donors. Because HLA typing was unavailable for some donors at each locus, only the typed subset was used in association tests. In a later analysis, HLA-associated TCR beta chains were found to be more clonally expanded and to have lower generation probabilities than equally common non-associated chains. A later analysis found that TCR association rates varied across HLA loci, with DRB1 alleles showing the most associated TCRs and HLA-C alleles the fewest. In a later genetic analysis, a missense DCLRE1C variant was associated with V-gene and J-gene trimming of TCR beta chains, and the association was replicated in an independent cohort. The authors suggested that the approach could potentially be generalized to other disease states and immunological phenotypes. A further reported finding was that TCR beta sequences accurately predicted the HLA-A and HLA-B alleles for most subjects in the first cohort.

In total, approximately 690 healthy bone marrow donors made up the cohort. At the time of sampling, all cohort members were nominally healthy, though unrecorded immune exposures were likely present. The donor tested CMV seronegative and was one of the 352 seronegative cohort members. Every donor gave a peripheral blood sample, and the peripheral blood mononuclear cells from that sample were used for TCR beta sequencing. The Qiagen DNeasy Blood Extraction Kit was used to extract genomic DNA from the blood cell samples. V drops 6 bases and J drops 0 bases, leaving 12 bases in between. According to the germline V gene, CDR1 reads MDHEN and CDR2 reads SYDVKM. The CDR3 runs 15 residues from the cysteine to the phenylalanine. CDR3 DNA only is kept here, 45 bases in frame from base 1. Library method: the immunoSEQ multiplex PCR assay. For the multiplex PCR, a mixture combining 60 forward primers for TCR Vbeta segments and 13 reverse primers for TCR Jbeta segments was used. Amplification of the CDR3 region of rearranged TCR beta genes was performed with a multiplex PCR assay on genomic DNA. On the Illumina HiSeq System, the amplified TCR beta libraries were sequenced as 87-base-pair reads. The study's processing was this. In a later analysis, some 80 million unique TCR beta chains were counted across the roughly 610 repertoires, and roughly 11 million of these chains were shared by at least two donors. To remove PCR and sequencing errors, raw reads were error-corrected and collapsed into unique sequences using a nearest-neighbor algorithm that merged closely related sequences. V, D and J gene segments were assigned by aligning CDR3 sequences to IMGT reference sequences. For a sequence to be retained, a match of at least six nucleotides to both a V gene segment and a J gene segment was required. Rearrangements were classified as productive when the CDR3 lacked stop codons and remained in frame with V and J, and all other rearrangements were classified as non-productive. Following IMGT convention, CDR3 was defined as the stretch from the second conserved V-encoded cysteine to the conserved J-encoded phenylalanine. In an earlier analysis of just under 600 of the donors, sequences lacking an unambiguous match to a single V gene segment were excluded. An earlier analysis of approximately 590 of the donors classified V segments as functional when productive rearrangements were above 56.7% and as segregating when the standard deviation between donors was above 5%. To diagnose cytomegalovirus status from the catalog of TCR beta chain sequences, a statistical classification framework was built. In a later analysis, TCR nucleotide sequences were compared against IMGT/GENE-DB human TR gene sequences so that V and J genes could be assigned. Using the TCRdist pipeline, a later analysis assigned CDR3 sequences along with most-parsimonious VDJ recombination scenarios. In a later analysis, each TCR beta chain was defined by its CDR3 amino acid sequence together with its V-gene family, and reads without a unique V-gene family were excluded. In a later analysis, approximately 590 highly shared, low-generation-probability nucleotide sequences were removed to address suspected cross-contamination and a sequencing artifact. For each public chain, a later analysis derived a clonal expansion index from normalized ranks of inferred template counts within each repertoire. Generation probabilities in a later analysis came from a VDJ recombination model fitted to out-of-frame rearrangements, and those results were checked against IGoR. Hypergeometric tests were used in a later analysis to score TCR-TCR, TCR-HLA and TCR-CMV co-occurrence, with a repertoire-size bias correction applied to the TCR pairs. A later analysis estimated false discovery rates by permuting HLA or CMV assignments 20 times. In a later analysis, co-occurring TCRs were grouped using DBSCAN, and TCRdist sequence similarity was added for clustering within HLA-allele-positive subsets. For co-occurrence clustering, repertoires with fewer than 30,000 or more than 120,000 public chains were excluded, along with five repertoires with anomalous nucleotide sharing. TCRdb provides this immuneACCESS table in a form limited to in-frame rearrangements. Some clones are lacking; in checked studies, under half of them reflect an unresolved V gene, and why the rest are absent is not known. V, J and clone size were drawn from that table, and D and trimming were deduced from the DNA. Across this sample there are about 190,000 clones, with approximately 86% seen only once. More than 1% of the sample lies in the top ten.

The rearranged segments are TRBV28 and TRBJ1-5; matching of 6 bases hints at TRBD1 as the D gene. Sequenced sample: PBMCs. The TCR originated in a boy under 10 years old in good health and CMV-seronegative. The CDR3: CASSPQGLSNQPQHF. The DNA reads TGTGCCAGCAGCCCTCAGGGGCTTAGCAATCAGCCCCAGCATTTT.